This TCR beta chain appears in the sequencing data of a study of blood T cell repertoires in COVID-19. Study details: Donors in the United States, Italy and Spain gave samples during acute or convalescent COVID-19. From T cells, B-cell-depleted T cells, or PBMCs came the material, which was cDNA or gDNA.

Germline CDR1 is LGHDT and CDR2 is YNNKEL (reference sequence). The CDR3 totals 15 residues. V lost 2 bases and J 2 bases, leaving 7 bases between the germline ends. Original processing notes: Reference gene primer amplification gave nucleated cell count estimates. Here immunoSEQ multiplex PCR was the method, and the copy in TCRdb shows in-frame clones only, minus some. V and J calls and clone size follow that table, whereas D and trimming were derived from the DNA. Of some 140,000 clones listed, 84% are singletons. J is TRBJ2-6 and V is TRBV3-1 (or the pseudogene TRBV3-2), with a tentative D call TRBD2 (5 bases). This sequence originates from a human donor in a cohort sampled during active COVID-19. What was sequenced was peripheral blood. The CDR3 reads CASSQRGAGANVLTF. CDR3 nucleotide sequence: TGTGCCAGCAGCCAACGGGGTGCTGGGGCCAACGTCCTGACTTTC.